This T cell receptor beta chain was found in a study of T cell changes during pregnancy in multiple sclerosis. The germline gives CDR1 MNHNS, CDR2 SASEGT. The CDR3 is 15 residues long. With V trimmed by 4 bases and J by 0 bases, 4 bases remained unmatched. The data were produced by immunoSEQ multiplex PCR, yet TCRdb's version contains in-frame clones alone and is incomplete. The data show some 96,000 clones, roughly 90% seen once. This TCR came from a female donor with multiple sclerosis, enrolled in a pregnancy study. Sequences were derived from peripheral blood, sampled after pregnancy. The V call is TRBV6-1, the J call TRBJ2-3; 7 nucleotides align to TRBD2. The CDR3 protein is CASSVSGPSTDTQYF. In nucleotides, the CDR3 is TGTGCCAGCAGTGTTAGCGGGCCCAGCACAGATACGCAGTATTTT.